These 29 T cell receptor beta chains share one sample of origin, sequenced in a study of T-cell memory formation after mild COVID-19. A single record per CDR3 protein comes from TCRdb applying MiXCR to the 5' RACE reads. The table shows around 27,000 distinct CDR3 sequences, with roughly 7% occurring only once. Sequenced sample: PBMCs or a T cell subset sorted from them (not recorded which). Receptor source: an adult woman who had mild COVID-19 (a few samples of this study predate the infection). Cell type and time point are not known.

This clonotype was found many times. The chain couples TRBV19 to TRBJ2-3, with D tentatively TRBD1 (5 bases). CDR1 and CDR2 from the germline V gene are LNHDA and SQIVND (reference sequence). Trimming pared 3 bases from V and 0 bases from J, leaving 10 bases between. The CDR3 extends over 15 amino acids. CDR3 DNA: TGTGCCAGTAGTATCCCAGGACACAGCACAGATACGCAGTATTTT. Translated: CASSIPGHSTDTQYF.

The sample holds many counts of this clonotype. This sequence joins TRBV4-1 and TRBJ1-3, with TRBD1 matching 9 bases. CDR1 is MGHRA, CDR2 YSYEKL, per germline. The V gene end was trimmed by 2 bases and the J gene end by 3 bases; junction bases not matched to a gene: 8. The CDR3 contains 17 residues. This CDR3 reads CASSQNPQGAGGNTIYF. CDR3 nucleotides: TGCGCCAGCAGCCAAAACCCACAGGGGGCTGGTGGAAACACCATATATTTT.

In its sample, this clonotype was seen many times. The CDR3 protein is CATSTSYQPQHF. The CDR3 region has the DNA TGTGCCACCAGCACGTCGTATCAGCCCCAGCATTTT. The V and J genes are TRBV15 and TRBJ1-5; no definite D call. V lost 4 bases to trimming and J lost 5 bases, with 6 bases between them. Germline V gene data show CDR1 as LNHNV and CDR2 as YYDKDF (reference sequence). The CDR3 runs 12 residues.

In its sample, this clonotype was seen a few times. The chain is built from TRBV5-4 and TRBJ2-7, with 11 bases fitting TRBD1. V gave up 3 bases and J gave up 3 bases; unmatched junction bases: 2. Germline CDR1 SGHNT, CDR2 YYREEE (reference sequence). This CDR3 is 14 amino acids long. CDR3 region: CASSSGTGGYEQYF. In nucleotides, the CDR3 is TGTGCCAGCAGCTCCGGGACAGGGGGCTACGAGCAGTACTTC.

V and J are TRBV7-8 and TRBJ2-3; 11 bases map to TRBD2. V lost 7 bases, J lost 6 bases, and 9 bases stayed unmatched. From germline, CDR1 is SGHVS and CDR2 FQNEAQ. This CDR3 is 15 amino acids long. CDR3 loop: CASTLAGGRGDTQYF. The CDR3 bases are TGTGCCAGCACCCTAGCGGGGGGACGGGGGGATACGCAGTATTTT.

In this sample, this clonotype turned up many times. The J gene is TRBJ2-1, the V gene TRBV3-1; 10 bases are shared with TRBD2. The CDR3 covers 16 residues. J was trimmed by 6 bases and V by 3 bases; bases with no gene match: 8. The germline gives CDR1 LGHDT, CDR2 YNNKEL (reference sequence). The CDR3 coding sequence is TGTGCCAGCAGCCACATCGGGACTAGCGCACGCAATGAGCAGTTCTTC. Amino acid sequence: CASSHIGTSARNEQFF.

This clonotype showed up many times. The J gene is TRBJ1-4, the V gene TRBV4-2, with TRBD1 matching over 10 bases. CDR3 length: 16 residues. The V gene's germline CDR1 is LGHNA and CDR2 YNFKEQ. The trim removed 4 bases at V and 0 bases at J, leaving 2 bases unmatched. The CDR3 nucleotides read TGTGCCAGCAGCCCGGGACAGGGGACAACTAATGAAAAACTGTTTTTT. It encodes CASSPGQGTTNEKLFF.

This chain connects TRBV19 to TRBJ2-1; 11 nucleotides line up with TRBD1. The germline CDR1 and CDR2 sequences are LNHDA and SQIVND (reference sequence). The CDR3 totals 15 residues. The V segment lost 6 bases and the J segment 3 bases; nucleotides outside the gene matches: 4. The CDR3 DNA follows: TGTGCCAGTAGACCCGGGACAGGGGGCTACAATGAGCAGTTCTTC. Its translation is CASRPGTGGYNEQFF.

This clonotype was seen ten or more times. CDR3 DNA sequence: TGTGCCAGCAGCGTAGAGGGAGATACGCAGTATTTT. Protein sequence: CASSVEGDTQYF. This chain links TRBV9 with TRBJ2-3; D gene uncertain. Germline V gene lookup returns CDR1 SGDLS and CDR2 YYNGEE. Trimming pared 0 bases from V and 5 bases from J, leaving 4 bases between. This CDR3 has 12 amino acids.

This clonotype has a count of ten or more. The rearrangement uses TRBV5-1 and TRBJ2-5; D gene uncertain. Germline V gives CDR1 SGHRS, CDR2 YFSETQ. Trimming took 7 bases from V and 2 from J, leaving 12 bases between them. The CDR3 contains 13 residues. This CDR3 reads CASRRNEQETQYF. CDR3 DNA: TGCGCCAGCCGAAGGAATGAACAAGAGACCCAGTACTTC.

This clonotype was observed at least ten times. This chain joins TRBV5-4 and TRBJ2-5; 7 bases fit TRBD1. Germline V CDR1 and CDR2: SGHNT, YYREEE (reference sequence). The CDR3 totals 12 residues. V lost 7 bases, J lost 4 bases, and 4 bases stayed unmatched. CDR3 DNA sequence: TGTGCCAGCGGAACAGGGGCAGAGACCCAGTACTTC. Translating gives CASGTGAETQYF.

Many counts were recorded for this clonotype. This chain connects TRBV6-5 to TRBJ1-2; 11 positions match TRBD1. The CDR3 covers 14 residues. Trimming cost V 6 bases and J 6 bases; bases outside gene matches: 6. Germline V gives CDR1 MNHEY, CDR2 SVGAGI. This CDR3 reads CASSGQGAWDGYTF. Written as DNA, the CDR3 is TGTGCCAGCAGCGGACAGGGGGCGTGGGATGGCTACACCTTC.

This clonotype was detected many times. This sequence joins TRBV20-1 and TRBJ1-5, with TRBD1 as a possible D gene (6 bases). CDR3 length: 15 residues. Germline lookup yields CDR1 DFQATT and CDR2 SNEGSKA (reference sequence). Trimming left V 6 bases short and J 2 bases short, with 17 bases between. The CDR3 sequence is CSAPEGRGGNQPQHF. The CDR3 bases are TGCAGTGCCCCAGAGGGCAGGGGTGGCAATCAGCCCCAGCATTTT.

In this sample, this clonotype turned up many times. The chain joins TRBV2 to TRBJ1-2; weak D call: TRBD1 (6 bases). Germline lookup yields CDR1 SNHLY and CDR2 FYNNEI. The V and J ends lost 4 bases and 13 bases respectively, with 16 bases between them. This CDR3 is 12 amino acids long. This CDR3 reads CASSGQGRGGTF. The CDR3 bases are TGTGCCAGCAGTGGTCAGGGGCGTGGTGGCACCTTC.

In its sample, this clonotype was seen many times. This rearrangement joins TRBV9 to TRBJ2-2; D is uncertain. V gave up 1 base and J gave up 2 bases, with 6 bases separating them. The CDR3 extends over 14 amino acids. CDR1 and CDR2 from the germline V gene are SGDLS and YYNGEE. In DNA form, the CDR3 reads TGTGCCAGCAGCGTAAATACCAACACCGGGGAGCTGTTTTTT. Translated, it gives CASSVNTNTGELFF.

The J gene is TRBJ2-2, the V gene TRBV5-4, with 10 bases identical to TRBD1. There are 16 residues in the CDR3. Germline V gene lookup returns CDR1 SGHNT and CDR2 YYREEE (reference sequence). V trimming: 3 bases; J trimming: 5 bases; junction bases outside the gene matches: 7. The CDR3 region has the DNA TGTGCCAGCAGCTCGAGTCCGGGACAGGGGACCGGGGAGCTGTTTTTT. Protein sequence: CASSSSPGQGTGELFF.

This clonotype was observed at least ten times. V gene TRBV6-1 combines with J gene TRBJ2-3; 12 bases align to TRBD2. The length of the CDR3 is 15 residues. The germline gives CDR1 MNHNS, CDR2 SASEGT. Trimming at V came to 6 bases and at J to 4 bases, leaving 5 bases not matched to a gene. In nucleotides, the CDR3 is TGTGCCAGCAGCCTTCTAGCGGGGGGGGCAGATACGCAGTATTTT. It translates to CASSLLAGGADTQYF.

In its sample, this clonotype was seen many times. The chain links TRBV4-3 to TRBJ2-5; possibly TRBD2 for D (5 bases). The CDR3 is made up of 16 amino acids. V shed 0 bases and J shed 6 bases, with 17 bases lying between them. Germline-derived CDR1 and CDR2 are LGHNA and YSLEER. CDR3: CASSQERLIMGKTQYF. The CDR3 DNA is TGCGCCAGCAGCCAAGAGAGACTAATAATGGGAAAGACCCAGTACTTC.

This clonotype was observed at least ten times. In DNA, the CDR3 is TGTGCCAGCAGTGGACACAGGGACCCCTATAATTCACCCCTCCACTTT. This sequence encodes CASSGHRDPYNSPLHF. The V call is TRBV25-1, the J call TRBJ1-6; a weak D match, TRBD1 (6 bases). Trimming stripped 4 bases from V and 2 bases from J, with 12 bases between. CDR3 length equals 16 residues. Germline values: CDR1 MGHDK, CDR2 SYGVNS.

CDR3: CASSYSSRAPGSGYTF. CDR3 nucleotide sequence: TGTGCCAGCAGTTACTCGTCCCGGGCCCCCGGCTCGGGCTACACCTTC. The J gene is TRBJ1-2, the V gene TRBV6-5; D gene uncertain. Germline lookup yields CDR1 MNHEY and CDR2 SVGAGI. Trimming shortened V by 0 bases and J by 8 bases, and 19 bases separated the two germline ends. The CDR3 length is 16 residues.

The chain joins TRBV2 to TRBJ2-7; D gene ambiguous. Germline V gene data show CDR1 as SNHLY and CDR2 as FYNNEI. V dropped 7 bases and J dropped 2 bases, with 15 bases sitting between them. CDR3 length: 14 amino acids. The CDR3 bases are TGTGCCAGCACCCAAGAAGGCGGACCCTACGAGCAGTACTTC. It encodes CASTQEGGPYEQYF.

This clonotype was detected ten times or more. This chain links TRBV5-1 with TRBJ1-1; D uncertain. The CDR3 has 15 amino acids. The germline V and J ends were trimmed by 0 bases and 0 bases, with 9 bases remaining between them. CDR1 is SGHRS, CDR2 YFSETQ, per germline. CDR3 sequence reads: CASSLETDMNTEAFF. CDR3 DNA sequence: TGCGCCAGCAGCTTGGAAACAGATATGAACACTGAAGCTTTCTTT.

This clonotype was detected ten times or more. This sequence joins TRBV7-2 and TRBJ2-3; either TRBD1 or TRBD2 may fit D (5 bases each). The CDR3 has 16 residues. Germline assignment: CDR1 SGHTA and CDR2 FQGNSA. V was cut by 5 bases and J by 0 bases, with 15 bases left in between. CDR3 nucleotides: TGTGCCAGCAGCGCCTCCGGGACCACTAGCACAGATACGCAGTATTTT. It translates to CASSASGTTSTDTQYF.

This clonotype was observed many times. The chain is built from TRBV5-6 and TRBJ2-5; 13 nucleotides agree with TRBD2. The CDR3 is 18 amino acids. The V gene end was trimmed by 3 bases and the J gene end by 2 bases; junction bases not matched to a gene: 10. The germline CDR1 and CDR2 sequences are SGHDT and YYEEEE. DNA for the CDR3: TGTGCCAGCAGCTACTGGGGACTAGCGGGGTCTCTTCAAGAGACCCAGTACTTC. This sequence encodes CASSYWGLAGSLQETQYF.

This clonotype has a count of ten or more. The chain combines TRBV9 with TRBJ1-1; D is unresolved. The germline V and J ends were trimmed by 0 bases and 4 bases, with 10 bases remaining between them. This CDR3 contains 14 residues. CDR1 SGDLS and CDR2 YYNGEE come from the germline V gene. The CDR3 loop reads CASSVDMEGTEAFF. In nucleotides, the CDR3 is TGTGCCAGCAGCGTAGATATGGAAGGCACTGAAGCTTTCTTT.

This clonotype was detected ten times or more. The rearrangement uses TRBV7-6 and TRBJ1-3; unclear D gene. The CDR3 length is 13 residues. Trimming stripped 4 bases from V and 1 base from J, with 5 bases between. The germline V gene encodes CDR1 SGHVS and CDR2 FNYEAQ. CDR3 amino acids: CASSSPSGNTIYF. The CDR3 region has the DNA TGTGCCAGCAGCTCACCTTCTGGAAACACCATATATTTT.

The J gene is TRBJ2-7, the V gene TRBV7-2; 7 nucleotides align to TRBD1. Trimming at V came to 5 bases and at J to 2 bases, leaving 9 bases not matched to a gene. Per germline, CDR1 SGHTA and CDR2 FQGNSA. The CDR3 covers 15 residues. The CDR3 loop reads CASSAVRDSPYEQYF. DNA of the CDR3: TGTGCCAGCAGCGCGGTCAGGGACAGCCCCTACGAGCAGTACTTC.

This clonotype came up many times. The V gene is TRBV6-5, the J gene TRBJ2-1; 8 nucleotides align to TRBD1. CDR3 length: 16 residues. V lost 6 bases and J lost 0; bases outside the gene matches: 7. Germline lookup yields CDR1 MNHEY and CDR2 SVGAGI. CDR3 coding DNA: TGTGCCAGCAGGGGACAGGCAAGATTCTCCTACAATGAGCAGTTCTTC. It is translated as CASRGQARFSYNEQFF.

This clonotype showed up many times. J is TRBJ2-4 and V is TRBV4-3, with a possible D match to TRBD2 (5 bases). Trimming left V 0 bases short and J 0 bases short, with 12 bases between. Germline V gives CDR1 LGHNA, CDR2 YSLEER. The CDR3 runs to 17 residues. The DNA of the CDR3 is TGCGCCAGCAGCCAAGAGGCGGGTTCGGGAGCCAAAAACATTCAGTACTTC. It encodes CASSQEAGSGAKNIQYF.